These 32 T cell receptor beta chains originate from one sample sequenced in a study of a mutant IDH1 vaccine in newly diagnosed glioma. The time point here: week 47, end of study. Every single dose of the vaccine, 300 ug of mutant IDH1 20-mer peptide, came with topical imiquimod. The method was immunoSEQ multiplex PCR; TCRdb's version includes in-frame clones alone and lacks a portion of them. This sample has 20,000 to 30,000 clones, with roughly 82% found just once. These receptors have no known antigen. The source was PBMCs, collected from a glioma patient whose treatment included an IDH1 peptide vaccine. These receptors all come from a man aged 35 to 55 with glioma. Some clones in this sample may be carry-over from other donors' samples.

About this clone: Other DNA sequences in this sample translate to the same CDR3. This sequence joins TRBV5-4 and TRBJ1-4; no clear D. The CDR3 is made up of 15 amino acids. Germline V gene lookup returns CDR1 SGHNT and CDR2 YYREEE (reference sequence). V was shortened by 4 bases and J by 8 bases, with 18 bases between the two germline ends. The CDR3 region has the DNA TGTGCCAGCAGCCTCCCGGGGTCTCAAAAGGAAAAACTGTTTTTT. This encodes CASSLPGSQKEKLFF.

This clone was seen once. This sequence joins TRBV5-4 and TRBJ2-2; D could derive from TRBD1 or TRBD2 (6 bases each). The germline V and J ends were trimmed by 4 bases and 6 bases, with 16 bases remaining between them. The germline V gene encodes CDR1 SGHNT and CDR2 YYREEE (reference sequence). This CDR3 is built from 15 residues. The CDR3 DNA follows: TGTGCCAGCAGCGGAGGGGGGCGCGGGTCCGGGGAGCTGTTTTTT. This sequence encodes CASSGGGRGSGELFF.

This rearrangement joins TRBV11-2 to TRBJ2-1; TRBD2 matches 13 bases. The CDR3 is 17 residues long. Germline V CDR1 and CDR2: SGHAT, FQNNGV. The V segment lost 1 base and the J segment 7 bases; nucleotides outside the gene matches: 7. CDR3 coding DNA: TGTGCCAGCAGCTTAGTTCACGGACTAGCGGGGGCGAATGAGCAGTTCTTC. Encoded protein: CASSLVHGLAGANEQFF.

The CDR3 region has the DNA TGTGCCAGCTCACCGAAGAGCCACCAATACGAGCAGTACTTC. Its protein is CASSPKSHQYEQYF. V usage is TRBV18 and J usage is TRBJ2-7; D not certain. The CDR3 contains 14 residues. Germline V gene sequence: CDR1 KGHSH, CDR2 LQKENI. Trimming removed 3 bases at V and 4 bases at J, with 13 bases between.

The chain combines TRBV4-1 with TRBJ1-6; D uncertain. This CDR3 contains 13 residues. Trimming took off 1 base at V and 6 bases at J, with 4 bases between the two ends. Germline V gives CDR1 MGHRA, CDR2 YSYEKL. The CDR3 protein is CASSQVSNSPLHF. The CDR3 DNA is TGCGCCAGCAGCCAAGTATCTAATTCACCCCTCCACTTT.

V and J are TRBV6-6 and TRBJ1-2; D call uncertain. The germline gives CDR1 MNHNY, CDR2 SVGAGI (reference sequence). Trimming pared 0 bases from V and 2 bases from J, leaving 10 bases between. This CDR3 region has 15 residues. The CDR3: CASSYSIVANYGYTF. In DNA form, the CDR3 reads TGTGCCAGCAGTTACTCGATAGTAGCAAACTATGGCTACACCTTC.

J is TRBJ2-5 and V is TRBV15; either TRBD1 or TRBD2 may supply D (5 bases each). Trimming left V 1 base short and J 0 bases short, with 9 bases between. The CDR3 has 15 amino acids. Germline CDR1 and CDR2: LNHNV and YYDKDF (reference sequence). Here the CDR3 DNA reads TGTGCCACCAGCAGAGGGGGGACGTACCAAGAGACCCAGTACTTC. Its protein is CATSRGGTYQETQYF.

J is TRBJ1-5 and V is TRBV7-2; no clear D gene. The CDR3 length is 15 residues. V gave up 8 bases and J gave up 4 bases, with 18 bases separating them. Germline lookup yields CDR1 SGHTA and CDR2 FQGNSA. The CDR3 loop is CASGVSGKGNQPQHF. CDR3 DNA: TGTGCCAGCGGGGTCTCCGGGAAAGGGAATCAGCCCCAGCATTTT.

This clone showed up just a few times. This chain connects TRBV2 to TRBJ1-6; D is uncertain. The CDR3 length is 11 residues. CDR1 is SNHLY, CDR2 FYNNEI, per germline. V lost 6 bases and J lost 9, with 6 bases in between. The DNA for the CDR3 is TGTGCCAGCAGGGAGGGTTCACCCCTCCACTTT. Amino acid sequence: CASREGSPLHF.

The V call is TRBV2, the J call TRBJ1-1; perhaps TRBD1 as D (6 bases). Germline assignment: CDR1 SNHLY and CDR2 FYNNEI. The ends were cut back, 1 base at V and 0 bases at J, with 6 bases in the middle. The CDR3 runs 14 residues. The CDR3 region is CASSEGTVNTEAFF. CDR3 sequence (DNA): TGTGCCAGCAGTGAAGGGACAGTGAACACTGAAGCTTTCTTT.

V and J are TRBV27 and TRBJ1-2; the D is unclear. This CDR3 comprises 13 residues. Per the germline V gene, CDR1 is MNHEY and CDR2 is SMNVEV (reference sequence). V was clipped by 2 bases and J by 7 bases, with 11 bases between them. Here the CDR3 DNA reads TGTGCCAGCAGTTTAAATGGGTTCGGTGGCTACACCTTC. Translating gives CASSLNGFGGYTF.

The chain is built from TRBV5-1 and TRBJ2-1; 9 positions agree with TRBD1. With V trimmed by 2 bases and J by 6 bases, 9 bases remained unmatched. The CDR3 consists of 16 residues. Looked up from germline, CDR1 is SGHRS and CDR2 is YFSETQ. The DNA for the CDR3 is TGCGCCAGCAGCTTAAGAACACCGGGACAGGGCAATGAGCAGTTCTTC. Its protein is CASSLRTPGQGNEQFF.

This chain uses TRBV27 with TRBJ2-6; D uncertain. The CDR3 is 18 residues long. V lost 5 bases and J lost 5, with 22 bases in between. Germline assignment: CDR1 MNHEY and CDR2 SMNVEV (reference sequence). CDR3 residues: CASSGTNWLQSRANVLTF. The CDR3 region has the DNA TGTGCCAGCAGTGGCACCAACTGGCTACAAAGTCGGGCCAACGTCCTGACTTTC.

The chain is built from TRBV19 and TRBJ1-2; D is possibly TRBD1 (5 bases). The V gene's germline CDR1 is LNHDA and CDR2 SQIVND (reference sequence). This CDR3 spans 14 amino acids. V was pared by 4 bases and J by 6 bases, with 15 bases between. The CDR3 sequence: CASSKVSWGDGYTF. In nucleotides, the CDR3 is TGTGCCAGTAGTAAGGTCTCGTGGGGGGATGGCTACACCTTC. The full variable domain, in which reference TRBV19 and TRBJ1-2 provide the parts outside the CDR3, is DGGITQSPKYLFRKEGQNVTLSCEQNLNHDAMYWYRQDPGQGLRLIYYSQIVNDFQKGDIAEGYSVSREKKESFPLTVTSAQKNPTAFYLCASSKVSWGDGYTFGSGTRLTVV.

The CDR3 DNA is TGTGCCAGCAGCTTAGCTGCTTCTCAAGAGACCCAGTACTTC. The encoded protein is CASSLAASQETQYF. The chain carries TRBV7-2 and TRBJ2-5; D ambiguous. V lost 0 bases and J lost 2, with 7 bases in between. Germline V gives CDR1 SGHTA, CDR2 FQGNSA. The length of the CDR3 is 14 residues.

With regard to this clone: The CDR3 does not end in the conserved phenylalanine or tryptophan, so this is likely a read error. The gene calls are TRBV6-5 and TRBJ1-1; TRBD1 aligns across 7 bases. Germline trimming cut 6 bases from V and 10 bases from J; bases unmatched to any gene: 8. The CDR3 runs to 12 residues. CDR1 and CDR2 from the germline V gene are MNHEY and SVGAGI. The DNA for the CDR3 is TGTGCCAGCAGGACAGGGCTCCCTGGAGCTTTCTCT. It yields the protein CASRTGLPGAFS.

The gene calls are TRBV7-9 and TRBJ2-3; 8 bases fit TRBD2. V gave up 4 bases and J gave up 0 bases; unmatched junction bases: 6. This CDR3 is built from 16 residues. Germline V gene data show CDR1 as SEHNR and CDR2 as FQNEAQ (reference sequence). CDR3 DNA sequence: TGTGCCAGCAGCTCCCGAGCGGGGGCGAGCACAGATACGCAGTATTTT. Translated, it gives CASSSRAGASTDTQYF.

V gene TRBV29-1 combines with J gene TRBJ2-2; tentative D call: TRBD2 (6 bases). The CDR3 is made up of 15 amino acids. V was trimmed by 5 bases and J by 4 bases, leaving 17 bases between them. Germline V gene lookup returns CDR1 SQVTM and CDR2 ANQGSEA. The CDR3 here is CSVPPPEGGTGELFF. CDR3 nucleotide sequence: TGCAGCGTTCCCCCACCGGAGGGTGGCACCGGGGAGCTGTTTTTT.

The chain links TRBV30 to TRBJ1-1; D remains ambiguous. Deletions cut 3 bases from V and 1 base from J, with 9 bases between. The CDR3 has 13 residues. CDR1 GTSNPN and CDR2 SVGIG come from the germline V gene (reference sequence). The CDR3 here is CAWSRATNTEAFF. In nucleotides, the CDR3 is TGTGCCTGGAGCCGGGCTACGAACACTGAAGCTTTCTTT.

The chain couples TRBV10-2 to TRBJ2-4; D perhaps matches TRBD2 (6 bases). The CDR3 length is 14 residues. Germline CDR1 is WSHSY and CDR2 is SAAADI. V was cut by 6 bases and J by 0 bases, with 9 bases left in between. The CDR3 coding sequence is TGCGCCAGCAGCGAGGGACTAGCCAAAAACATTCAGTACTTC. Amino acids: CASSEGLAKNIQYF.

About this clone itself: Its ends do not fully match the called genes, so a read error is possible. The gene calls are TRBV15 and TRBJ1-6; D possibly corresponds to TRBD1 (6 bases). Germline lookup yields CDR1 LNHNV and CDR2 YYDKDF (reference sequence). The CDR3 is made up of 13 amino acids. CDR3 region: CATSRDGGHPSMF. In nucleotides, the CDR3 is TGTGCCACCAGCAGAGATGGGGGACACCCTAGTATGTTT.

V and J are TRBV4-1 and TRBJ2-7; the D is unclear. Trimming removed 4 bases from V and 6 bases from J, with 10 bases in between. This CDR3 has 12 residues. Germline-derived CDR1 and CDR2 are MGHRA and YSYEKL. The CDR3 loop is CASSRPGPEQYF. The CDR3 DNA sequence: TGCGCCAGCAGCCGACCTGGGCCCGAGCAGTACTTC.

This rearrangement joins TRBV5-4 to TRBJ2-7; D is uncertain. The CDR3 is made up of 16 amino acids. The germline gives CDR1 SGHNT, CDR2 YYREEE (reference sequence). V was cut by 4 bases and J by 1 base, with 18 bases left in between. CDR3 DNA sequence: TGTGCCAGCAGCCGAATTGCAACAGCGACTTCCTACGAGCAGTACTTC. It yields the protein CASSRIATATSYEQYF.

The chain uses TRBV5-4 and TRBJ1-1; no definite D call. Germline V gene sequence: CDR1 SGHNT, CDR2 YYREEE (reference sequence). Trimming took off 5 bases at V and 3 bases at J, with 8 bases between the two ends. The CDR3 is 12 residues long. The CDR3 sequence is CASRMKDTEAFF. CDR3 coding DNA: TGTGCCAGCAGGATGAAGGACACTGAAGCTTTCTTT.

V is TRBV2 and J is TRBJ2-2; 8 bases fit TRBD1. The CDR3 sequence is 14 residues long. CDR1 is SNHLY and CDR2 is FYNNEI in the germline V gene. The V and J ends lost 7 bases and 6 bases, in that order; junction bases with no gene match: 7. CDR3: CASMSGGRAGELFF. The CDR3 DNA is TGTGCCAGCATGTCAGGGGGCAGAGCCGGGGAGCTGTTTTTT. Supplemented by reference TRBV2 and TRBJ2-2, the full variable domain reads EPEVTQTPSHQVTQMGQEVILRCVPISNHLYFYWYRQILGQKVEFLVSFYNNEISEKSEIFDDQFSVERPDGSNFTLKIRSTKLEDSAMYFCASMSGGRAGELFFGEGSRLTVL.

This sequence joins TRBV4-1 and TRBJ2-2; D is uncertain. Trimming removed 4 bases at V and 4 bases at J, with 13 bases between. The CDR3 has 15 residues. CDR1 is MGHRA and CDR2 is YSYEKL in the germline V gene. The CDR3 nucleotides read TGCGCCAGCAGCCCCTTTGCAGTGGGCACCGGGGAGCTGTTTTTT. As protein: CASSPFAVGTGELFF.

This clone has only one observation. The chain employs TRBV4-1 and TRBJ1-1; 7 positions match TRBD1. With 3 bases clipped from V and 0 bases from J, the junction kept 1 base outside the gene matches. Per the germline V gene, CDR1 is MGHRA and CDR2 is YSYEKL. The CDR3 totals 14 residues. The CDR3 loop is CASSQGQMNTEAFF. The CDR3 DNA reads as TGCGCCAGCAGCCAGGGACAGATGAACACTGAAGCTTTCTTT.

CDR3 sequence reads: CASSEGFSYEQYF. The CDR3 DNA reads TGTGCCAGCAGCGAGGGGTTCTCCTACGAGCAGTACTTC. The chain couples TRBV21-1 to TRBJ2-7. TRBV21-1 is deemed a pseudogene. The CDR3 is made up of 13 amino acids.

This rearrangement joins TRBV10-3 to TRBJ2-1; 12 bases are a match to TRBD2. Germline lookup yields CDR1 ENHRY and CDR2 SYGVKD. This CDR3 spans 16 amino acids. After removal of 2 bases from V and 9 bases from J, the junction contained 8 bases not matched to a gene. The CDR3 region has the DNA TGTGCCATCAGTGAGAGCCTAGCGGGGGGGCCGAGTGAGCAGTTCTTC. Amino acids: CAISESLAGGPSEQFF.

This chain joins TRBV29-1 and TRBJ2-7; 9 bases align to TRBD1. Germline V gives CDR1 SQVTM, CDR2 ANQGSEA. The V and J ends lost 6 bases and 2 bases, in that order; junction bases with no gene match: 14. CDR3 length: 16 amino acids. The CDR3: CSVTGTGLRGPYEQYF. DNA of the CDR3: TGCAGCGTGACCGGGACAGGGTTGAGGGGACCCTACGAGCAGTACTTC.

The genes are TRBV5-1 and TRBJ1-2, with D perhaps matching TRBD1 (5 bases). The CDR3 sequence is 17 residues long. The ends were cut back, 1 base at V and 2 bases at J, with 18 bases in the middle. Germline lookup yields CDR1 SGHRS and CDR2 YFSETQ. Written as DNA, the CDR3 is TGCGCCAGCAGCTTGACGACAGAAAACCAAATGAACTATGGCTACACCTTC. Translated, it gives CASSLTTENQMNYGYTF.

The rearrangement uses TRBV7-8 and TRBJ2-1; TRBD2 matches at 7 bases. Germline V gives CDR1 SGHVS, CDR2 FQNEAQ. The V segment lost 1 base and the J segment 4 bases; nucleotides outside the gene matches: 1. The CDR3 totals 14 residues. The CDR3 sequence: CASSLGGGYNEQFF. DNA of the CDR3: TGTGCCAGCAGCTTAGGGGGGGGGTACAATGAGCAGTTCTTC.